The next 27 T cell receptor beta chains were all read from a single sample in a study of spatial heterogeneity in lung cancer. This sample's time point: sample taken at primary tumor resection. TCRdb reprocessed the 5' RACE reads with MiXCR, giving one entry per CDR3 protein. The sample consists of under 7,500 distinct CDR3 sequences, 5.5% to 8% of them appearing once. This material consisted of PBMCs, taken at surgery. The receptors stem from a male donor with early-stage non-small cell lung cancer.

This clonotype was counted many times. The CDR3 loop reads CASTRDNSYEQYF. CDR3 in DNA: TGTGCCAGCACCCGGGACAACTCCTACGAGCAGTACTTC. The gene calls are TRBV28 and TRBJ2-7, with a possible D match to TRBD1 (6 bases). CDR3 length equals 13 residues. Germline V gene lookup returns CDR1 MDHEN and CDR2 SYDVKM. With 7 bases removed from V and 0 bases from J, the gap between germline ends came to 10 bases.

This clonotype has at least ten counts. J is TRBJ2-3 and V is TRBV7-9, with D perhaps TRBD2 (6 bases). Trimming removed 1 base at V and 4 bases at J, with 9 bases between. CDR3 length: 14 residues. Germline values: CDR1 SEHNR, CDR2 FQNEAQ (reference sequence). This CDR3 reads CASSLGLVADTQYF. In nucleotides, the CDR3 is TGTGCCAGCAGCTTAGGACTAGTCGCAGATACGCAGTATTTT.

The sample holds many counts of this clonotype. The rearrangement uses TRBV24-1 and TRBJ1-2; weak D call: TRBD1 (5 bases). Looked up from germline, CDR1 is KGHDR and CDR2 is SFDVKD. The CDR3 covers 14 residues. V was cut by 2 bases and J by 4 bases, with 10 bases left in between. The CDR3 loop is CATSDSGGTYGYTF. As DNA, the CDR3 is TGTGCCACCAGTGATTCCGGGGGTACCTATGGCTACACCTTC.

This clonotype has a count of ten or more. The rearrangement joins TRBV5-1 to TRBJ2-1; the match to TRBD2 covers 11 bases. CDR1 is SGHRS, CDR2 YFSETQ, per germline. Trimming removed 2 bases from V and 5 bases from J; junction bases left unmatched: 12. This CDR3 has 18 amino acids. The CDR3 region is CASSFRGPTSGGNNEQFF. CDR3 nucleotide sequence: TGCGCCAGCAGCTTTCGCGGACCAACTAGCGGGGGAAACAATGAGCAGTTCTTC.

In its sample, this clonotype is medium-sized (0.01 to 0.1%). V is TRBV28 and J is TRBJ1-5, with a tentative D call TRBD1 (6 bases). This CDR3 comprises 15 residues. The germline CDR1 and CDR2 sequences are MDHEN and SYDVKM. V lost 6 bases and J 0 bases, leaving 12 bases between the germline ends. CDR3 in DNA: TGTGCCAGCAGGATAGACAGGCTTAGCAATCAGCCCCAGCATTTT. Translating it yields CASRIDRLSNQPQHF.

This clonotype appeared many times. The V gene is TRBV3-1, the J gene TRBJ1-4; no reliable D call. The CDR3 has 14 residues. The V gene's germline CDR1 is LGHDT and CDR2 YNNKEL (reference sequence). V lost 1 base and J 7 bases, leaving 10 bases between the germline ends. CDR3 protein: CASSQAYNSEKLFF. For the CDR3, the DNA is TGTGCCAGCAGCCAAGCGTATAATTCTGAAAAACTGTTTTTT.

This clonotype was detected ten times or more. The V call is TRBV6-5, the J call TRBJ2-3, with 9 bases identical to TRBD1. This CDR3 comprises 14 residues. Germline V gives CDR1 MNHEY, CDR2 SVGAGI. With 6 bases clipped from V and 7 bases from J, the junction kept 8 bases outside the gene matches. The CDR3 reads CASSPQTGGYTQYF. The CDR3 nucleotides read TGTGCCAGCAGCCCACAGACAGGGGGATATACGCAGTATTTT.

This clonotype was detected many times. The rearrangement joins TRBV6-5 to TRBJ2-7, with TRBD1 identical over 8 bases. The CDR3 consists of 17 residues. Germline CDR1 MNHEY, CDR2 SVGAGI. Unmatched junction bases numbered 8, after V lost 0 bases and J lost 1 base. CDR3 sequence reads: CASSYSRGTGSSYEQYF. CDR3 nucleotides: TGTGCCAGCAGTTACTCGAGGGGGACAGGCTCGTCCTACGAGCAGTACTTC.

This clonotype has a count of ten or more. The J gene is TRBJ1-3, the V gene TRBV20-1; D remains ambiguous. CDR1 and CDR2 from the germline V gene are DFQATT and SNEGSKA (reference sequence). Trimming took 3 bases from V and 3 from J, leaving 12 bases between them. The CDR3 spans 14 residues. The CDR3 DNA follows: TGCAGTGCTAGGGCGGACTCGGATGGAAACACCATATATTTT. Amino acid sequence: CSARADSDGNTIYF.

In its sample, this clonotype is medium-sized. The chain carries TRBV11-2 and TRBJ2-5; D not certain. Trimming removed 5 bases from V and 5 bases from J, with 12 bases in between. The CDR3 is 13 residues long. Germline V gene sequence: CDR1 SGHAT, CDR2 FQNNGV. CDR3 sequence: CASSHGRGETQYF. CDR3 nucleotide sequence: TGTGCCAGCAGCCACGGACGAGGCGAGACCCAGTACTTC.

This clonotype came up many times. This chain connects TRBV6-5 to TRBJ1-1; 8 bases are shared with TRBD1. Trimming removed 6 bases from V and 4 bases from J; junction bases left unmatched: 10. Germline V gene data show CDR1 as MNHEY and CDR2 as SVGAGI. The CDR3 has 15 residues. The CDR3: CASRRFQGAATEAFF. The DNA of the CDR3 is TGTGCCAGCAGGAGATTTCAGGGGGCGGCCACTGAAGCTTTCTTT.

This clonotype was picked up a small number of times. This chain uses TRBV29-1 with TRBJ2-5; D could derive from TRBD1 or TRBD2 (5 bases each). The V end lost 7 bases, the J end lost 9 bases, and 27 bases lay between the germline ends. CDR3 length: 15 amino acids. Germline lookup yields CDR1 SQVTM and CDR2 ANQGSEA. For the CDR3, the DNA is TGCAGCGGTCTTATGGGGCCTAGCCGAAGAGGGGCCCAGTACTTC. This translates into CSGLMGPSRRGAQYF.

This clonotype was recorded at least ten times. The chain combines TRBV2 with TRBJ1-1; TRBD1 matches 9 bases. J was trimmed by 4 bases and V by 1 base; bases with no gene match: 4. This CDR3 has 15 amino acids. CDR1 is SNHLY and CDR2 is FYNNEI in the germline V gene. CDR3 loop: CASSEVGQGFTEAFF. The CDR3 DNA sequence: TGTGCCAGCAGTGAAGTAGGACAGGGGTTCACTGAAGCTTTCTTT.

This clonotype was seen repeatedly, ten times or more. The CDR3 loop reads CATSETGTDHYNEQFF. CDR3 bases: TGTGCCACCAGTGAGACCGGGACAGACCATTACAATGAGCAGTTCTTC. The chain carries TRBV24-1 and TRBJ2-1; 7 bases are shared with TRBD1. The V gene end was trimmed by 4 bases and the J gene end by 4 bases; junction bases not matched to a gene: 9. Germline-derived CDR1 and CDR2 are KGHDR and SFDVKD. This CDR3 has 16 amino acids.

This clonotype was counted at least ten times. The chain combines TRBV12-3 or TRBV12-4 with TRBJ1-2; possible D gene TRBD1, 5 bases. This CDR3 is built from 12 residues. The V gene lost 3 bases and the J gene lost 6 bases, with 8 bases spanning the gap. The CDR3 DNA reads as TGTGCCAGCAGTTTCGGGGGGGATGGCTACACCTTC. Translating gives CASSFGGDGYTF.

This clonotype has just a few counts. This chain connects TRBV12-3 or TRBV12-4 to TRBJ1-5; D perhaps matches TRBD1 (5 bases). This CDR3 is built from 13 residues. The ends were cut back, 3 bases at V and 7 bases at J, with 10 bases in the middle. The CDR3 protein is CASSLGGRQPQHF. CDR3 sequence (DNA): TGTGCCAGCAGTTTGGGGGGACGCCAGCCCCAGCATTTT.

The rearrangement links TRBV2 to TRBJ2-3, with 13 bases aligning to TRBD2. After removal of 3 bases from V and 7 bases from J, the junction contained 4 bases not matched to a gene. The CDR3 consists of 15 residues. Germline CDR1 reads SNHLY; CDR2 reads FYNNEI. The CDR3 sequence is CASSDQTSGGNTQYF. The CDR3 nucleotides are TGTGCCAGCAGTGACCAGACTAGCGGGGGGAATACGCAGTATTTT.

This clonotype was observed many times. V gene TRBV5-1 combines with J gene TRBJ1-4; perhaps TRBD1 as D (6 bases). The germline CDR1 and CDR2 sequences are SGHRS and YFSETQ. The V gene lost 3 bases and the J gene lost 3 bases, with 9 bases spanning the gap. The CDR3 is 14 amino acids. The CDR3, as DNA: TGCGCCAGCAGCTCACAGGGCCCTAATGAAAAACTGTTTTTT. This translates into CASSSQGPNEKLFF.

This clonotype was seen ten or more times. V usage is TRBV4-2 and J usage is TRBJ1-3, with D hard to call. Germline V gene data show CDR1 as LGHNA and CDR2 as YNFKEQ. The CDR3 runs to 17 residues. V shed 4 bases and J shed 0 bases, with 16 bases lying between them. In nucleotides, the CDR3 is TGTGCCAGCAGCCTAATTCGGGCGGGGTACTCTGGAAACACCATATATTTT. It specifies CASSLIRAGYSGNTIYF.

This clonotype was detected ten times or more. V gene TRBV5-6 combines with J gene TRBJ2-1, with a tentative D call TRBD2 (5 bases). Germline lookup yields CDR1 SGHDT and CDR2 YYEEEE. V lost 6 bases to trimming and J lost 8 bases, with 24 bases between them. CDR3 length: 16 residues. The CDR3 bases are TGTGCCAGCACCCCCCCCGGCCCGGGGTATAGGCATGAGCAGTTCTTC. It is translated as CASTPPGPGYRHEQFF.

This clonotype was seen many times. The CDR3 loop reads CASSSLAGGYNEQFF. CDR3 DNA: TGTGCCAGCAGTTCCCTAGCGGGAGGGTACAATGAGCAGTTCTTC. V usage is TRBV6-5 and J usage is TRBJ2-1; 12 nucleotides line up with TRBD2. The CDR3 extends over 15 amino acids. Germline loops: CDR1 MNHEY, CDR2 SVGAGI. V lost 4 bases and J lost 4; bases outside the gene matches: 2.

This clonotype was picked up many times. The chain links TRBV5-1 to TRBJ1-4, with TRBD1 matching 11 bases. After removal of 0 bases from V and 2 bases from J, the junction contained 3 bases not matched to a gene. The germline V gene has CDR1 SGHRS and CDR2 YFSETQ. The CDR3 totals 17 residues. CDR3 residues: CASSLEGTGGTNEKLFF. In DNA form, the CDR3 reads TGCGCCAGCAGCTTGGAGGGGACAGGGGGTACTAATGAAAAACTGTTTTTT.

This clonotype has at least ten counts. The V gene is TRBV20-1, the J gene TRBJ2-3; TRBD2 agrees at 11 bases. The CDR3 totals 18 residues. Germline V gives CDR1 DFQATT, CDR2 SNEGSKA (reference sequence). J lost 0 bases, V lost 0 bases, and 8 bases had no gene match. CDR3 sequence: CSARDFRTSGYSTDTQYF. DNA of the CDR3: TGCAGTGCTAGAGATTTCCGGACTAGCGGGTATAGCACAGATACGCAGTATTTT.

This clonotype was seen at least ten times. The V and J genes are TRBV20-1 and TRBJ2-7, with 9 bases lining up with TRBD1. The CDR3 loop spans 14 amino acids. With V trimmed by 0 bases and J by 7 bases, 7 bases remained unmatched. CDR1 is DFQATT and CDR2 is SNEGSKA in the germline V gene (reference sequence). CDR3 sequence (DNA): TGCAGTGCTAGAGAAATACAGGGGGCAGAGGAGCAGTACTTC. Protein product: CSAREIQGAEEQYF.

This clonotype was seen many times. The rearrangement links TRBV7-2 to TRBJ1-5, with 8 positions matching TRBD1. The CDR3 is made up of 14 amino acids. The V segment lost 4 bases and the J segment 7 bases; nucleotides outside the gene matches: 6. Germline CDR1 and CDR2: SGHTA and FQGNSA. CDR3 DNA sequence: TGTGCCAGCAGCTCAGCCAGGGGGCCACAGCCCCAGCATTTT. Translation gives CASSSARGPQPQHF.

This clonotype was counted ten times or more. This rearrangement joins TRBV6-5 to TRBJ1-4, with 10 nucleotides matching TRBD1. V trimming: 7 bases; J trimming: 10 bases; junction bases outside the gene matches: 12. This CDR3 is built from 15 residues. CDR1 MNHEY and CDR2 SVGAGI come from the germline V gene. The CDR3 DNA reads TGTGCCAGCACCCCCTCCGGGACAGGGGTGGGAAAACTGTTTTTT. Its protein product is CASTPSGTGVGKLFF.

V and J are TRBV24-1 and TRBJ2-3; no definite D call. Germline-derived CDR1 and CDR2 are KGHDR and SFDVKD. V was pared by 3 bases and J by 5 bases, with 11 bases between. CDR3 length: 14 residues. CDR3 nucleotide sequence: TGTGCCACCAGTGATCTTGACCTACGAGATACGCAGTATTTT. Amino acid sequence: CATSDLDLRDTQYF.